This T cell receptor (beta chain) was obtained from a study of CD8+CD57+ T cells in acquired aplastic anemia. The wider study: Mean yield of DNA from sorted CD4+ and CD8+ cells was 3 to 3.5 ug.

For CDR3 and TCR beta VDJ profiling, genomic DNA was the template used. TCRdb re-analysed the reads in MiXCR, keeping a single row per CDR3 protein. The table shows about 240,000 distinct CDR3 sequences, with around 46% occurring only once. This clonotype was found many times. Its antigen is unknown. The CDR3 runs 19 residues. Trimming took off 2 bases at V and 3 bases at J, with 23 bases between the two ends. Germline V gene data show CDR1 as SGHVT and CDR2 as SQSDAQ. Overall study findings and caveats: Approximately 27 CD8+ CDR3 sequences occurred in both the patients and the controls. Patients were compared with controls for CD8+ Simpson's diversity, and no significant difference emerged.

Flow cytometry had shown expanded CD8+CD57+ cells in the patients chosen for sequencing. The blood sampling took place in patients who had so far received no therapy. The TCR sequence derives from a human donor with aplastic anemia. V and J are TRBV7-4 and TRBJ2-1; D remains unclear. The material sequenced was sorted CD4+, CD8+, or CD8+CD57+ T cells (not recorded which) from PBMCs. CDR3 sequence (DNA): TGTGCCAGCAGCTTAACCCCGCCCCGCCCCTTCGGAATCTACAATGAGCAGTTCTTC. Translated, it gives CASSLTPPRPFGIYNEQFF.